This TCR beta chain was identified during a study of Tregs in tolerant kidney transplant recipients. CDR1 and CDR2 from the germline V gene are MGHRA and YSYEKL. The CDR3 runs 16 residues. V was clipped by 1 base and J by 3 bases; unmatched bases: 6. A remark on this clone: Its antigen is currently unknown.

Broader study findings: Tolerant patients' donor-specific Tregs expanded beyond overall Tregs, suggesting antigen-driven growth. Findings come from small patient numbers and require larger validation.

This table comes from immunoSEQ multiplex PCR, and its TCRdb copy is limited to in-frame clones, with some not included. The sample records under 95,000 clones, under 95% being singletons. The clonotype originates from a human donor who received a combined kidney and bone marrow transplant. The input for sequencing was Tregs from blood, taken before the transplant. The chain employs TRBV4-1 and TRBJ1-2; 9 nucleotides align to TRBD1. In DNA, the CDR3 is TGCGCCAGCAGCCAAGGTTGGGGACAGGGCTACTATGGCTACACCTTC. Encoded protein: CASSQGWGQGYYGYTF.